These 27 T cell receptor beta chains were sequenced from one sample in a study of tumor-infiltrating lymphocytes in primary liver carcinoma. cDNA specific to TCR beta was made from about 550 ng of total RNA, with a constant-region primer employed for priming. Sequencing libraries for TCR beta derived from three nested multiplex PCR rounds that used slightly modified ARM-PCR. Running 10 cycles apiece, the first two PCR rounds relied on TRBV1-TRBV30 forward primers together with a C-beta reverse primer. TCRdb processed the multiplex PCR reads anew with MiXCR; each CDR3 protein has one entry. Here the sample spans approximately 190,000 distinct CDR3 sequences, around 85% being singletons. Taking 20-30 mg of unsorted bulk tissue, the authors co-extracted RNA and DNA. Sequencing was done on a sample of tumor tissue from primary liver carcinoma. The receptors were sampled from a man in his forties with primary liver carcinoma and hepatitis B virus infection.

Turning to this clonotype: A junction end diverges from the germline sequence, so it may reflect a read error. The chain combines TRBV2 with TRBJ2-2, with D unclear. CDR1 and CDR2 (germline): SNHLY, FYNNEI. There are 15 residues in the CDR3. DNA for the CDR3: TGCGCCAGCAGCCCGACAATCTCGAACACCGGGGAGCTGTTTTTT. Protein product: CASSPTISNTGELFF.

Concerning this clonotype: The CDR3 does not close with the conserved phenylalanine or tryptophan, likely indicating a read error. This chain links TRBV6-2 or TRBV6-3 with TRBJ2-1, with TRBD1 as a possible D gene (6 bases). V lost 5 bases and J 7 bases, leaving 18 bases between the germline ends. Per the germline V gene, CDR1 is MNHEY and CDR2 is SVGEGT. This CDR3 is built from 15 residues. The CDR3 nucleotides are TGTGCCAGCAGTAACAAGAACAACAGGGAAAATGAGCAGTTCCTC. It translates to CASSNKNNRENEQFL.

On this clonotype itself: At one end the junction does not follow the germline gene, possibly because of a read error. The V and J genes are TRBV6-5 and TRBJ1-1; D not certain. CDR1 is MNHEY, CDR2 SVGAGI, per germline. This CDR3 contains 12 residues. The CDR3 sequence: CASSGIHTETFF. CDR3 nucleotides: TGTGCCAGCAGCGGGATACACACTGAAACTTTCTTT.

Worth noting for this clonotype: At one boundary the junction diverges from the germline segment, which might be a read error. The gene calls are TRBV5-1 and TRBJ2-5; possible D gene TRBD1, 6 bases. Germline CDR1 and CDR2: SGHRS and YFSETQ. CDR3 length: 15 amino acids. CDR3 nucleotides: TGCGCCAGCAGCTCGAGCGGACAGTTCCAAGAGACCCGGTACTTC. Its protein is CASSSSGQFQETRYF.

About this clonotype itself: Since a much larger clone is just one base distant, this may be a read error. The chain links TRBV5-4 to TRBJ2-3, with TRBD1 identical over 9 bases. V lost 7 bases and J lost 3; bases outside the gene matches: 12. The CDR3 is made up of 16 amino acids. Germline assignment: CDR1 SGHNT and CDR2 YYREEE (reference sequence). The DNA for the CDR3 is TGTGCCAGCGGCCAAGCTTTACAGGGGGCAACAGATACGCAGTATTTT. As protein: CASGQALQGATDTQYF.

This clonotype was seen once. The CDR3 coding sequence is TGTGCCAGCAGTTACATGGGCAGCCACGAACATTACTTC. This encodes CASSYMGSHEHYF. The V call is TRBV6-5, the J call TRBJ2-7, with D uncertain. Trimming removed 2 bases from V and 13 bases from J, with 18 bases in between. This CDR3 has 13 residues. The germline CDR1 and CDR2 sequences are MNHEY and SVGAGI.

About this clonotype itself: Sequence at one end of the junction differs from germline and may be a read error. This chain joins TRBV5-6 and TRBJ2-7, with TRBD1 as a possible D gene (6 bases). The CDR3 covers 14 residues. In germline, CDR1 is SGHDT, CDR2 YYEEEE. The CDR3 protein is CASGATGQPYEQYF. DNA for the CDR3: TGTGCCAGCGGGGCCACGGGACAACCCTACGAACAGTACTTC.

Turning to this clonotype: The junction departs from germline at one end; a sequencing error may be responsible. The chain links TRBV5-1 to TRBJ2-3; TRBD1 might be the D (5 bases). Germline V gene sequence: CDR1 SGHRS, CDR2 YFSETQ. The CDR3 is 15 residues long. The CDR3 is CASSPGAGMGDTQYF. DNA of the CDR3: TGTGCCAGCAGCCCCGGAGCAGGGATGGGAGATACGCAGTATTTT.

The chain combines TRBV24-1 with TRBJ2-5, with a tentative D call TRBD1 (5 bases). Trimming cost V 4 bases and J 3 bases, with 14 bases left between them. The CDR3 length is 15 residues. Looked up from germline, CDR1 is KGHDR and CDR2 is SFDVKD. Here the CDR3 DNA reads TGTGCCACCAGTGAGCTACAGGTGGCAAAAGAGACCCAGTACTTC. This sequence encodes CATSELQVAKETQYF.

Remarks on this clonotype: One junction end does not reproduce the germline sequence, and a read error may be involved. In nucleotides, the CDR3 is TGTACCAGCAGCTACCGGCGGGAGGGTCGGGAGACCCACTACTTC. Translated: CTSSYRREGRETHYF. V gene TRBV11-2 combines with J gene TRBJ2-5, with 9 bases fitting TRBD2. CDR3 length: 15 residues. Per the germline V gene, CDR1 is SGHAT and CDR2 is FQNNGV.

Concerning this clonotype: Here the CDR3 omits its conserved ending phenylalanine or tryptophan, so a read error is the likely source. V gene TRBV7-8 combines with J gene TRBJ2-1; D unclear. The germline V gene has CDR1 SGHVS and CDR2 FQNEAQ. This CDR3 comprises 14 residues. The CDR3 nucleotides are TGTGCCAGCAGCCAGCGCAACTCCTACAACGAGCAGTTCATC. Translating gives CASSQRNSYNEQFI.

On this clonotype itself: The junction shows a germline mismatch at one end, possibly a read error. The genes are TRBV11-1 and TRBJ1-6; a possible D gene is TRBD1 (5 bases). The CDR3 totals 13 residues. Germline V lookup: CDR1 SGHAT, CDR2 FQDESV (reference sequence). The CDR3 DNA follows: TGTGCCTGCAGCCGGACATTGGTTTCACCCTTCCACTTT. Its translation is CACSRTLVSPFHF.

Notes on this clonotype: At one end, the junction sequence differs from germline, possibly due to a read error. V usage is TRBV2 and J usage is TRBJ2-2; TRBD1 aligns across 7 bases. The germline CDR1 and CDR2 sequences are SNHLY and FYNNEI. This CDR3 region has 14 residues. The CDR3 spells CASGQTGWAGELCF. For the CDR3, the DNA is TGTGCCAGCGGACAGACAGGGTGGGCCGGGGAGCTGTGTTTT.

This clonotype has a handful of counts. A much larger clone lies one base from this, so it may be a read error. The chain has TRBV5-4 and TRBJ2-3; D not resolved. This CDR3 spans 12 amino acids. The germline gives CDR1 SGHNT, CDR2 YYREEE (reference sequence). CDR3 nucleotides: TGTGCCAGCAACTTGAGCACAGATACGCAGTATTTT. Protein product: CASNLSTDTQYF.

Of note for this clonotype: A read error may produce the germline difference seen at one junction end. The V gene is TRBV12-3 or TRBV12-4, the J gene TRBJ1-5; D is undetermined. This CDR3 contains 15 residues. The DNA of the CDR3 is TGTGCCAGCAGAGAAGAGCCCGGGAGTAATCAGCCTCAGCATTTT. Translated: CASREEPGSNQPQHF.

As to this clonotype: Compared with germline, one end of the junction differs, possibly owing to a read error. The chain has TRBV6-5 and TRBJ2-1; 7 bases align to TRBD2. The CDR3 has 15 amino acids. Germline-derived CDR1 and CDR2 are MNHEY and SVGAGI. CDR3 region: CTSRSSGKAYYEQFF. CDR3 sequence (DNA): TGTACCAGCAGGTCCAGCGGGAAAGCCTACTATGAGCAGTTCTTC.

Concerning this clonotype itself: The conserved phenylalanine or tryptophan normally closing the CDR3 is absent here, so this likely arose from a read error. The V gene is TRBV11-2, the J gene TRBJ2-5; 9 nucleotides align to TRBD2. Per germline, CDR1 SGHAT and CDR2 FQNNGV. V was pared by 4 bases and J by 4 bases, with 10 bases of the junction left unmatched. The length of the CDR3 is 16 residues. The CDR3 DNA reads TGTGCCAGCAGCTACTCCCGTGGTAGCGGGAGAGAGACCCAGTACCTC. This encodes CASSYSRGSGRETQYL.

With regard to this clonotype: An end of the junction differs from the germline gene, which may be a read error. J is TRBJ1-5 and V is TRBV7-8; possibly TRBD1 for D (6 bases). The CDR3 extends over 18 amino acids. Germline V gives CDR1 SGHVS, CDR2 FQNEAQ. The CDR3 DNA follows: TGTGCCAGCAGCTTAGGGGTCACAGGGACCCTTAGCAATCAGCCCCAGGATTTT. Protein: CASSLGVTGTLSNQPQDF.

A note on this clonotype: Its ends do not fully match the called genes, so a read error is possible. CDR3 region: CASSLEKVTSNETFF. The DNA of the CDR3 is TGTGCCAGCAGCTTGGAGAAGGTTACGAGCAATGAAACTTTCTTT. The chain employs TRBV5-6 and TRBJ1-1; D ambiguous. CDR1 SGHDT and CDR2 YYEEEE come from the germline V gene. CDR3 length: 15 amino acids.

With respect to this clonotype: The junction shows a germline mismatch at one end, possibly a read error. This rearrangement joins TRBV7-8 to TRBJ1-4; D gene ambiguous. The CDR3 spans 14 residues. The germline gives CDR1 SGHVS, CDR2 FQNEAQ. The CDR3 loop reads CTSILWRGNEKLFF. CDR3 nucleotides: TGTACCAGCATCTTATGGCGAGGAAATGAAAAACTGTTTTTT. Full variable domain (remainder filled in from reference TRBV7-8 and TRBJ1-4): GAGVSQSPRYKVAKRGQDVALRCDPISGHVSLFWYQQALGQGPEFLTYFQNEAQLDKSGLPSDRFFAERPEGSVSTLKIQRTQQEDSAVYLCTSILWRGNEKLFFGSGTQLSVL.

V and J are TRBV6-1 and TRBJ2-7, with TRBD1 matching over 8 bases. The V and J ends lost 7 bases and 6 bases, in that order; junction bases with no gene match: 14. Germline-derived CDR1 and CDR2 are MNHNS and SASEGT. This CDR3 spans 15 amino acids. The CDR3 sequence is CASTQMTGAPTEQYF. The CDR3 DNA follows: TGTGCCAGCACTCAGATGACAGGGGCCCCGACCGAGCAGTACTTC.

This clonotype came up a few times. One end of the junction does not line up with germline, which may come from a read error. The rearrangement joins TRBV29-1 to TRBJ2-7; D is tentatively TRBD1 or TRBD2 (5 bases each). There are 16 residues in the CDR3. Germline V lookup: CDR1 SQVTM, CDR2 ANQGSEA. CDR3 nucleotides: TGCAGTGCCATGACATCTGGGACCGGCACTTCATACGAGCAGTACTTT. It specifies CSAMTSGTGTSYEQYF.

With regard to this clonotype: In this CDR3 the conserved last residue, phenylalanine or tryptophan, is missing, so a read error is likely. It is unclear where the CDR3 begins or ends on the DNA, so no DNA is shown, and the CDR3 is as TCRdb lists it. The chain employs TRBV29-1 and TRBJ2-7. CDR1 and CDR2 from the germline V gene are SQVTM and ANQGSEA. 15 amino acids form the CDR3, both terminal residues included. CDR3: CSVEDSGGSSYEHYL.

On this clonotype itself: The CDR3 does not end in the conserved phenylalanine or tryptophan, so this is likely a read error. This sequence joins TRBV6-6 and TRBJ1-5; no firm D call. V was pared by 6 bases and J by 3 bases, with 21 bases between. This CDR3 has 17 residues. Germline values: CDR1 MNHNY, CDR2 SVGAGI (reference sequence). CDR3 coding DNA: TGTGCCAGCAGCCCCCACCTGGACGATCGTTTCAATCAGCCCCAGCATTCT. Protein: CASSPHLDDRFNQPQHS.

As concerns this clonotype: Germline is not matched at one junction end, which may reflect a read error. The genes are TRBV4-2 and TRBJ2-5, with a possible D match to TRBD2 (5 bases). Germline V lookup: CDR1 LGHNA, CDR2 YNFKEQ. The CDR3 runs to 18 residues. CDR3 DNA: TGTGCCAATAGCCAAGGCCTCCGCAGCGGTAGGGCCTTGGAGATCCAGTACTTC. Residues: CANSQGLRSGRALEIQYF.

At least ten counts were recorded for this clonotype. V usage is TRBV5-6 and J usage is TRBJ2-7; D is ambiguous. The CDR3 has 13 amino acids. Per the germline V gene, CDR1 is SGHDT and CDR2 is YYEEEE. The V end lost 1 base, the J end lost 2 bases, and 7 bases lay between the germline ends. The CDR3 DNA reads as TGTGCCAGCAGCTTGAAAGCGACCTACGAGCAGTACTTC. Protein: CASSLKATYEQYF.

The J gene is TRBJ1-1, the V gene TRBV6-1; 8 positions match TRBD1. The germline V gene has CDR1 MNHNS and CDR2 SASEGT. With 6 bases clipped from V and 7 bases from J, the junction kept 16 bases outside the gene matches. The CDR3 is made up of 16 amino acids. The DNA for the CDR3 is TGTGCCAGCAGACGCATTCGGACAGGGACGAATATTGAAGCTTTCTTT. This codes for CASRRIRTGTNIEAFF.